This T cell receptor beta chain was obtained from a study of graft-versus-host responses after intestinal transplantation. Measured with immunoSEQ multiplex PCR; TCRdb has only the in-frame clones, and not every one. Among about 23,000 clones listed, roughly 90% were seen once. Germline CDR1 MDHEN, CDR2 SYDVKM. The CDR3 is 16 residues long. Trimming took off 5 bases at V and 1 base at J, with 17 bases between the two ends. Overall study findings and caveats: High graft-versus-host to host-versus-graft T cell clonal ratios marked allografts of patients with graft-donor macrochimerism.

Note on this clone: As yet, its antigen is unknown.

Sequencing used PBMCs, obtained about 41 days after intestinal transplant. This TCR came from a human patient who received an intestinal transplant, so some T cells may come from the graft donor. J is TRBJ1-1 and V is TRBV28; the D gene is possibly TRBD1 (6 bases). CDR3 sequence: CASSPDPTGWNTEAFF. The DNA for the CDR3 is TGTGCCAGCAGTCCCGACCCGACAGGTTGGAACACTGAAGCTTTCTTT.